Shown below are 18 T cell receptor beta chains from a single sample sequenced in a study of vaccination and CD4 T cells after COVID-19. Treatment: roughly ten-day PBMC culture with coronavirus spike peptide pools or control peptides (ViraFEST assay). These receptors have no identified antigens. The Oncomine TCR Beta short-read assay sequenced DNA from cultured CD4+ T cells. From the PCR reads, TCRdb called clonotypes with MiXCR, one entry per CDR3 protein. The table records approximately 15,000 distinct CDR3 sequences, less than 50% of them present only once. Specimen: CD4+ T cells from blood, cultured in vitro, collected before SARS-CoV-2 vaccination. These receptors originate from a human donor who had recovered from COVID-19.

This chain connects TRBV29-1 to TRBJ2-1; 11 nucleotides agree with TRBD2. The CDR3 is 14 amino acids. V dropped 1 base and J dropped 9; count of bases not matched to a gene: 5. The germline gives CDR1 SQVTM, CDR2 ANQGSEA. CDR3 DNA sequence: TGCAGCGTTGAAGTCCGACTAGCGGGACGTGAGCAGTTCTTC. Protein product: CSVEVRLAGREQFF.

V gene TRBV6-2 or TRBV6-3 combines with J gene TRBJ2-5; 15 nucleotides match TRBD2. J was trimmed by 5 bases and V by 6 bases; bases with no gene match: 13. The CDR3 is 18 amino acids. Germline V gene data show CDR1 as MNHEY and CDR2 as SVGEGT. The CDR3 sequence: CASSQGLAGGPAWETQYF. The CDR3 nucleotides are TGTGCCAGCAGCCAAGGACTAGCGGGAGGGCCGGCTTGGGAGACCCAGTACTTC.

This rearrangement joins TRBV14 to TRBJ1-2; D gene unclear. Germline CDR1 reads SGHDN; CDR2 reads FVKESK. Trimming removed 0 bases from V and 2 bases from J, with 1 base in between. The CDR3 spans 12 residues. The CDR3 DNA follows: TGTGCCAGCAGCCAAGACAACTATGGCTACACCTTC. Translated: CASSQDNYGYTF.

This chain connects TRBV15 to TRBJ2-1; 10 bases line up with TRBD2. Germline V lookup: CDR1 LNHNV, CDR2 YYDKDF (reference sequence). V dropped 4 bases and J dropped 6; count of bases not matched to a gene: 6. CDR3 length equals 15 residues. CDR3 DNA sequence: TGTGCCACCAGCACCGGACTAGCGGAGCGCAATGAGCAGTTCTTC. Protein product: CATSTGLAERNEQFF.

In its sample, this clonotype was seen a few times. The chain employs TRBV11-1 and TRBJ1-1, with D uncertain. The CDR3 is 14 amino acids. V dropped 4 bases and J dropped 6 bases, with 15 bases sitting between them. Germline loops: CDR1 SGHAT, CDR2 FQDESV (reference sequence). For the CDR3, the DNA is TGTGCCAGCAGCTCCGAATTGACCGGGTCTGAAGCTTTCTTT. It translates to CASSSELTGSEAFF.

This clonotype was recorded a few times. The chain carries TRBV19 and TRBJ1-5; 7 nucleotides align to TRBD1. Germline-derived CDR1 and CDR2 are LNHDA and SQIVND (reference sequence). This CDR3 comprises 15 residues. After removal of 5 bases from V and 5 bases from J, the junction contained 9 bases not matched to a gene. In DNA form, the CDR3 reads TGTGCCAGTAGTTTAGTCCAGGGGGAGTATCAGCCCCAGCATTTT. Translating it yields CASSLVQGEYQPQHF.

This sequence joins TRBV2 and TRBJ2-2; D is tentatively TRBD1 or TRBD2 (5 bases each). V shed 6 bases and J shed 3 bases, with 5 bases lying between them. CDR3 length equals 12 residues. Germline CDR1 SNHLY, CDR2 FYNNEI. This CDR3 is CASRGDTGELFF. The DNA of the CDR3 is TGTGCCAGCAGGGGGGACACCGGGGAGCTGTTTTTT. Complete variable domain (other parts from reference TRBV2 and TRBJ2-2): EPEVTQTPSHQVTQMGQEVILRCVPISNHLYFYWYRQILGQKVEFLVSFYNNEISEKSEIFDDQFSVERPDGSNFTLKIRSTKLEDSAMYFCASRGDTGELFFGEGSRLTVL.

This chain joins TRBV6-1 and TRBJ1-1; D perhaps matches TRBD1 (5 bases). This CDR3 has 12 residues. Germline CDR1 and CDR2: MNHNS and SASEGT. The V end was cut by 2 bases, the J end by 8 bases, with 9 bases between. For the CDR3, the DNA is TGTGCCAGCAGTGAACTACGGGACGAAGCTTTCTTT. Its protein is CASSELRDEAFF.

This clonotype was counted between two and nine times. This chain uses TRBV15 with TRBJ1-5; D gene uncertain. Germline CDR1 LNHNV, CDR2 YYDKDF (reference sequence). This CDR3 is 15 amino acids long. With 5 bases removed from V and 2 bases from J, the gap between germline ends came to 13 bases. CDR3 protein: CATSLGPLGNQPQHF. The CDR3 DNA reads TGTGCCACCAGCCTTGGGCCCCTGGGCAATCAGCCCCAGCATTTT.

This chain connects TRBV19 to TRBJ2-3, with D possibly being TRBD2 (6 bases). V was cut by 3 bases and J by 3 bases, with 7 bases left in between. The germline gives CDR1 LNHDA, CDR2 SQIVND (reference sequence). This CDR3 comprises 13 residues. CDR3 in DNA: TGTGCCAGTAGTATGGGAGGAACAGATACGCAGTATTTT. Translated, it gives CASSMGGTDTQYF.

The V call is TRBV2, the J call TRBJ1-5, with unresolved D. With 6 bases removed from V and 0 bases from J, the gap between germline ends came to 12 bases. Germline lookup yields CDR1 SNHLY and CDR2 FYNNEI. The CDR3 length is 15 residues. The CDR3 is CASRLRLNSNQPQHF. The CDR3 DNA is TGTGCCAGCAGGCTCCGTCTGAATAGCAATCAGCCCCAGCATTTT.

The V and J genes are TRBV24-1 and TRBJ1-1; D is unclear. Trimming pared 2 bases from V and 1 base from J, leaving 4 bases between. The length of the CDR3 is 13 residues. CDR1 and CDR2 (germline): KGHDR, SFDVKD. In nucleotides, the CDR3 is TGTGCCACCAGTGATTCAGCGAACACTGAAGCTTTCTTT. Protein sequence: CATSDSANTEAFF.

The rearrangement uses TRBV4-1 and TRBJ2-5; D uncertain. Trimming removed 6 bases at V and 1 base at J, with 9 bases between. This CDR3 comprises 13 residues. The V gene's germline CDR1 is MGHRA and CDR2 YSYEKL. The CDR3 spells CASSDAIQETQYF. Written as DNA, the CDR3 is TGCGCCAGCAGTGACGCGATCCAAGAGACCCAGTACTTC.

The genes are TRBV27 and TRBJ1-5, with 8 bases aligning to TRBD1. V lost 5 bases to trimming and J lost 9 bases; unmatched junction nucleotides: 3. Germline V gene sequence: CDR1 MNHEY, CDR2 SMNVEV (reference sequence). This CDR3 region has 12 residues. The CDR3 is CASSQGARPQHF. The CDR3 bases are TGTGCCAGCAGTCAGGGGGCCCGGCCCCAGCATTTT.

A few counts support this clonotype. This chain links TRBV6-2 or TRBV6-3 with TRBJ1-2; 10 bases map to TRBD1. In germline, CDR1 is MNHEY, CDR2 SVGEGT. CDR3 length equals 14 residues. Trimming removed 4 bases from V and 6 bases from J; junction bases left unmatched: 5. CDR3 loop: CASSSDRGIDGYTF. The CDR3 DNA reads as TGTGCCAGCAGTTCGGACAGGGGGATTGATGGCTACACCTTC.

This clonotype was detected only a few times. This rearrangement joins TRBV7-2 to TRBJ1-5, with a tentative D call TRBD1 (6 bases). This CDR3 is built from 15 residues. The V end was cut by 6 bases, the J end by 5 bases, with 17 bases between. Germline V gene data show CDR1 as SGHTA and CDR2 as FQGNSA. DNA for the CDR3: TGTGCCAGCAGTCCAGTCCTAGGGGGAGATCAGCCCCAGCATTTT. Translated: CASSPVLGGDQPQHF.

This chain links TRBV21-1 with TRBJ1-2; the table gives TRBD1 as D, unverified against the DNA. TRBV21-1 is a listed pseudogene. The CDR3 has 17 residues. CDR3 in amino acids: CASSEEDRGGGDNGYTF. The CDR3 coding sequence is TGTGCCAGCAGCGAAGAGGACCGGGGAGGGGGCGATAATGGCTACACCTTC.

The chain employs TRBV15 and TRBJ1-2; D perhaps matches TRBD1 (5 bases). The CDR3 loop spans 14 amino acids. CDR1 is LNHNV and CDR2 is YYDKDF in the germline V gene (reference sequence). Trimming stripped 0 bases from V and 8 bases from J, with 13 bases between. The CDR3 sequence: CATSREGTALGYTF. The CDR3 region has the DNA TGTGCCACCAGCAGAGAAGGGACGGCATTAGGCTACACCTTC. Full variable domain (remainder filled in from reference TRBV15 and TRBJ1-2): DAMVIQNPRYQVTQFGKPVTLSCSQTLNHNVMYWYQQKSSQAPKLLFHYYDKDFNNEADTPDNFQSRRPNTSFCFLDIRSPGLGDTAMYLCATSREGTALGYTFGSGTRLTVV.